The sequence of this T cell receptor (beta chain) was determined in a study of blood T cell repertoires in COVID-19. The overall study: The samples span acute and convalescent COVID-19 from the United States, Italy and Spain. Nucleic acid was either cDNA or gDNA, and it came from T cells, B-cell-depleted T cells, or PBMCs.

Measured with immunoSEQ multiplex PCR; TCRdb has only the in-frame clones, and not every one. The sample holds 260,000 or so clones, around four fifths seen once. Enrolled through a virtual design, the participants were between roughly 18 and 90 years of age and came from 24 US areas. Membership in each cohort depended on participant-reported clinical history. The CDR3 sequence is 16 residues long. CDR1 is MDHEN, CDR2 SYDVKM, per germline. The V gene end was trimmed by 1 base and the J gene end by 1 base; junction bases not matched to a gene: 5. The TCR originated in a woman aged 35 to 49 who had been exposed to COVID-19. J is TRBJ1-1 and V is TRBV28; 8 bases line up with TRBD1. The sample comprised PBMCs or T cells enriched from blood (not recorded which). CDR3 in amino acids: CASSLLPGQGNTEAFF. The CDR3 DNA reads as TGTGCCAGCAGTTTATTGCCCGGACAGGGGAACACTGAAGCTTTCTTT. Based on the CDR3 plus reference TRBV28 and TRBJ1-1, the full variable domain is DVKVTQSSRYLVKRTGEKVFLECVQDMDHENMFWYRQDPGLGLRLIYFSYDVKMKEKGDIPEGYSVSREKKERFSLILESASTNQTSMYLCASSLLPGQGNTEAFFGQGTRLTVV.